What follows are 27 T cell receptor beta chains derived from one specimen sequenced in a study of cytomegalovirus exposure and HLA in healthy donors. Primers for the PCR totalled 60 Vbeta and 13 Jbeta. Measured with immunoSEQ multiplex PCR; TCRdb has only the in-frame clones, and not every one. Of nearly 110,000 clones listed, 70% to 80% are singletons. The source material was PBMCs. The receptors shown here come from a female donor in good health and CMV-seronegative.

V usage is TRBV2 and J usage is TRBJ2-1; 9 bases align to TRBD2. Germline V lookup: CDR1 SNHLY, CDR2 FYNNEI. The CDR3 extends over 18 amino acids. The V gene end was trimmed by 3 bases and the J gene end by 0 bases; junction bases not matched to a gene: 9. CDR3 DNA: TGTGCCAGCAGTGACCCCGGCGGTAGCGGGAGCTCCTACAATGAGCAGTTCTTC. Amino acid sequence: CASSDPGGSGSSYNEQFF.

The J gene is TRBJ1-3, the V gene TRBV7-2; 9 nucleotides align to TRBD1. There are 15 residues in the CDR3. CDR1 and CDR2 (germline): SGHTA, FQGNSA. V gave up 4 bases and J gave up 4 bases; unmatched junction bases: 5. In DNA form, the CDR3 reads TGTGCCAGCAGCTGGTGGACAGGGGCGGGAAACACCATATATTTT. Its protein product is CASSWWTGAGNTIYF.

The chain links TRBV5-6 to TRBJ2-5; D perhaps matches TRBD2 (5 bases). Germline CDR1 SGHDT, CDR2 YYEEEE. The CDR3 has 13 amino acids. V gave up 3 bases and J gave up 5 bases, with 11 bases separating them. DNA of the CDR3: TGTGCCAGCAGCTCCGGACTGTGGGAGACCCAGTACTTC. It is translated as CASSSGLWETQYF.

V usage is TRBV30 and J usage is TRBJ2-5, with D hard to call. There are 13 residues in the CDR3. V was clipped by 2 bases and J by 5 bases, with 12 bases between them. CDR1 and CDR2 (germline): GTSNPN, SVGIG (reference sequence). DNA for the CDR3: TGTGCCTGGAGTATCATCATCGGGGAGACCCAGTACTTC. It yields the protein CAWSIIIGETQYF.

This clone turned up a few times. The chain has TRBV5-1 and TRBJ1-1; 9 nucleotides line up with TRBD1. This CDR3 region has 14 residues. CDR1 and CDR2 from the germline V gene are SGHRS and YFSETQ. Trimming took 4 bases from V and 5 from J; bases not matched to a gene: 6. The CDR3 DNA sequence: TGCGCCAGCAGCCCGGGGACAGGGAGAACTGAAGCTTTCTTT. Translation: CASSPGTGRTEAFF.

The V gene is TRBV19, the J gene TRBJ2-2, with 8 bases identical to TRBD2. Germline assignment: CDR1 LNHDA and CDR2 SQIVND (reference sequence). After removal of 4 bases from V and 4 bases from J, the junction contained 8 bases not matched to a gene. This CDR3 spans 16 amino acids. CDR3 sequence: CASSTPGTRVTGELFF. CDR3 nucleotide sequence: TGTGCCAGTAGTACCCCCGGGACTAGAGTCACCGGGGAGCTGTTTTTT.

This clone was counted a few times. V usage is TRBV11-2 and J usage is TRBJ2-7, with D possibly TRBD1 on 5 matching bases. The CDR3 extends over 15 amino acids. Germline V CDR1 and CDR2: SGHAT, FQNNGV. Trimming shortened V by 1 base and J by 7 bases, and 17 bases separated the two germline ends. The DNA for the CDR3 is TGTGCCAGCAGCTTAGTAGGGGCTCCTAGATGGGAGCAGTACTTC. This gives the protein CASSLVGAPRWEQYF.

This chain links TRBV27 with TRBJ2-5, with a tentative D call TRBD2 (5 bases). The better agreement between TRBJ2-7 and the DNA end casts doubt on the J call. The CDR3 length is 14 residues. The germline V gene has CDR1 MNHEY and CDR2 SMNVEV (reference sequence). Here the CDR3 reads CASILLARPYEQYF. The CDR3 region has the DNA TGTGCCAGCATCCTTCTAGCACGGCCCTACGAGCAGTACTTC.

This clone turned up a few times. The rearrangement links TRBV2 to TRBJ1-2; 10 positions agree with TRBD1. This CDR3 is built from 15 residues. Trimming cost V 6 bases and J 4 bases; bases outside gene matches: 8. Per germline, CDR1 SNHLY and CDR2 FYNNEI. As DNA, the CDR3 is TGTGCCAGCAGCCTCCGGGACAGGGGTACCTATGGCTACACCTTC. Protein sequence: CASSLRDRGTYGYTF.

This chain connects TRBV30 to TRBJ2-7; 9 bases line up with TRBD2. CDR3 size: 12 residues. Per germline, CDR1 GTSNPN and CDR2 SVGIG (reference sequence). J lost 1 base, V lost 7 bases, and 2 bases had no gene match. The CDR3 sequence is CASGLASYEQYF. Written as DNA, the CDR3 is TGTGCCTCCGGACTAGCGTCCTACGAGCAGTACTTC.

In its sample, this clone was seen a few times. This rearrangement joins TRBV27 to TRBJ1-3; 10 nucleotides agree with TRBD1. CDR1 and CDR2 (germline): MNHEY, SMNVEV (reference sequence). V shed 3 bases and J 1 base; nucleotides not matched to a gene: 12. This CDR3 spans 19 amino acids. CDR3 protein: CASSFRIIGQGVSGNTIYF. The CDR3 DNA reads TGTGCCAGCAGTTTCCGTATAATCGGACAGGGGGTATCTGGAAACACCATATATTTT.

This clone appeared a few times. V and J are TRBV10-1 and TRBJ2-3; 10 nucleotides agree with TRBD2. V lost 2 bases, J lost 3 bases, and 2 bases stayed unmatched. The CDR3 spans 15 residues. CDR1 WNHNN and CDR2 SYGVQD come from the germline V gene (reference sequence). CDR3 sequence: CASSEGLAETDTQYF. Written as DNA, the CDR3 is TGCGCCAGCAGTGAGGGACTAGCGGAGACAGATACGCAGTATTTT.

This clone was picked up a small number of times. The CDR3 DNA reads as TGCGCCAGCAGCTTAGGGTGGGGACAGGGCTACAATGAGCAGTTCTTC. It is translated as CASSLGWGQGYNEQFF. The V call is TRBV4-3, the J call TRBJ2-1, with TRBD1 matching 9 bases. CDR1 is LGHNA, CDR2 YSLEER, per germline. The ends lost 5 bases at V and 3 bases at J; junction bases unmatched: 8. This CDR3 contains 16 residues.

This chain joins TRBV10-2 and TRBJ1-2, with D possibly matching TRBD1 (5 bases). Between the trimmed V and J ends, which lost 3 bases and 1 base, there was a span of 9 bases. The germline V gene has CDR1 WSHSY and CDR2 SAAADI. The CDR3 consists of 14 residues. The CDR3 DNA sequence: TGCGCCAGCAGTGAAGCAGGGAATAACTATGGCTACACCTTC. Translated: CASSEAGNNYGYTF.

The CDR3 protein is CASSFQGSGLAGGRSYNEQFF. The CDR3 DNA follows: TGTGCCAGTAGTTTCCAGGGCTCGGGGCTAGCGGGAGGGCGCTCCTACAATGAGCAGTTCTTC. The rearrangement uses TRBV19 and TRBJ2-1; the match to TRBD2 covers 12 bases. This CDR3 is 21 amino acids long. The ends lost 5 bases at V and 0 bases at J; junction bases unmatched: 17. Germline-derived CDR1 and CDR2 are LNHDA and SQIVND (reference sequence).

The chain is built from TRBV5-1 and TRBJ1-5; 7 positions match TRBD1. This CDR3 spans 14 amino acids. Germline-derived CDR1 and CDR2 are SGHRS and YFSETQ. With V trimmed by 4 bases and J by 4 bases, 5 bases remained unmatched. The CDR3, as DNA: TGCGCCAGCAGCCTAGGGACAGCAAATCAGCCCCAGCATTTT. Translated: CASSLGTANQPQHF.

The chain links TRBV5-1 to TRBJ2-2; tentative D call: TRBD2 (6 bases). The CDR3 length is 14 residues. Trimming took 2 bases from V and 6 from J, leaving 11 bases between them. Germline loops: CDR1 SGHRS, CDR2 YFSETQ. CDR3: CASSFSPSAGELFF. DNA of the CDR3: TGCGCCAGCAGCTTCTCCCCTAGCGCCGGGGAGCTGTTTTTT.

The genes are TRBV7-2 and TRBJ2-5; 7 nucleotides match TRBD1. Germline CDR1 SGHTA, CDR2 FQGNSA. The CDR3 length is 15 residues. V was pared by 1 base and J by 5 bases, with 7 bases of the junction left unmatched. CDR3 protein: CASSLGYRGGETQYF. The CDR3 DNA is TGTGCCAGCAGCTTAGGTTACAGGGGTGGGGAGACCCAGTACTTC.

The CDR3 here is CASSSTVGRGRVDGYTF. DNA of the CDR3: TGTGCCAGCAGCTCCACGGTGGGCAGGGGGCGCGTCGATGGCTACACCTTC. The chain combines TRBV5-4 with TRBJ1-2; 8 positions match TRBD1. With V trimmed by 3 bases and J by 6 bases, 16 bases remained unmatched. The CDR3 is 17 residues long. Germline values: CDR1 SGHNT, CDR2 YYREEE (reference sequence).

The chain carries TRBV4-1 and TRBJ2-5; 7 bases fit TRBD2. The CDR3 totals 14 residues. From germline, CDR1 is MGHRA and CDR2 YSYEKL. V was clipped by 0 bases and J by 3 bases; unmatched bases: 1. This CDR3 reads CASSQEAGEETQYF. The CDR3 nucleotides read TGCGCCAGCAGCCAAGAGGCGGGGGAAGAGACCCAGTACTTC.

In DNA, the CDR3 is TGTGCCAGCAGCCCTTCGACTAGCGGGCTCTACAATGAGCAGTTCTTC. This translates into CASSPSTSGLYNEQFF. This chain joins TRBV27 and TRBJ2-1, with 10 bases aligning to TRBD2. Germline-derived CDR1 and CDR2 are MNHEY and SMNVEV (reference sequence). The CDR3 has 16 residues. With V trimmed by 6 bases and J by 3 bases, 8 bases remained unmatched.

V gene TRBV9 combines with J gene TRBJ2-5; D may be TRBD2 (5 bases). V was clipped by 0 bases and J by 9 bases, with 15 bases between them. Germline CDR1 is SGDLS and CDR2 is YYNGEE. CDR3 size: 14 residues. Here the CDR3 DNA reads TGTGCCAGCAGCGTAGCTTGGGGAGAACGGGCCCAGTACTTC. Translating it yields CASSVAWGERAQYF.

The chain joins TRBV29-1 to TRBJ1-3; D unclear. The CDR3 has 14 amino acids. Per germline, CDR1 SQVTM and CDR2 ANQGSEA. The CDR3 DNA follows: TGCAGGAGGGAGACATTTGATCCTGGAAACACCATATATTTT. Protein sequence: CRRETFDPGNTIYF. The full variable domain, rest sourced from reference TRBV29-1 and TRBJ1-3, is SAVISQKPSRDICQRGTSLTIQCQVDSQVTMMFWYRQQPGQSLTLIATANQGSEATYESGFVIDKFPISRPNLTFSTLTVSNMSPEDSSIYLCRRETFDPGNTIYFGEGSWLTVV.

The chain links TRBV28 to TRBJ1-5; 8 nucleotides agree with TRBD1. The length of the CDR3 is 13 residues. CDR1 and CDR2 (germline): MDHEN, SYDVKM. The J segment lost 7 bases and the V segment lost 9 bases, leaving 8 bases of the junction unmatched. The CDR3 nucleotides read TGTGCCAGTCTGGACAGGGCGGAGCAGCCCCAGCATTTT. Protein product: CASLDRAEQPQHF.

The chain is built from TRBV7-9 and TRBJ2-1, with D perhaps matching TRBD2 (6 bases). The CDR3 has 15 residues. The germline V gene encodes CDR1 SEHNR and CDR2 FQNEAQ (reference sequence). V was trimmed by 5 bases and J by 8 bases, leaving 19 bases between them. The CDR3 reads CASSVSTRETDEQFF. CDR3 DNA sequence: TGTGCCAGCAGCGTAAGTACGCGGGAAACTGATGAGCAGTTCTTC. The whole variable domain, filled in from reference TRBV7-9 and TRBJ2-1, reads DTGVSQNPRHKITKRGQNVTFRCDPISEHNRLYWYRQTLGQGPEFLTYFQNEAQLEKSRLLSDRFSAERPKGSFSTLEIQRTEQGDSAMYLCASSVSTRETDEQFFGPGTRLTVL.

This chain connects TRBV4-1 to TRBJ1-2, with TRBD1 as a possible D gene (5 bases). V lost 1 base to trimming and J lost 6 bases, with 21 bases between them. Germline V gives CDR1 MGHRA, CDR2 YSYEKL. This CDR3 comprises 17 residues. Written as DNA, the CDR3 is TGCGCCAGCAGCCAAGGGCCGGGGGATTGGACTCAACATGGCTACACCTTC. Encoded protein: CASSQGPGDWTQHGYTF.

This chain links TRBV4-2 with TRBJ1-5; 10 positions match TRBD1. Trimming at V came to 3 bases and at J to 6 bases, leaving 5 bases not matched to a gene. The CDR3 contains 15 residues. Germline CDR1 is LGHNA and CDR2 is YNFKEQ. CDR3 nucleotide sequence: TGTGCCAGCAGCCAGGGGACAGGGGTTCGTCAGCCCCAGCATTTT. This translates into CASSQGTGVRQPQHF.